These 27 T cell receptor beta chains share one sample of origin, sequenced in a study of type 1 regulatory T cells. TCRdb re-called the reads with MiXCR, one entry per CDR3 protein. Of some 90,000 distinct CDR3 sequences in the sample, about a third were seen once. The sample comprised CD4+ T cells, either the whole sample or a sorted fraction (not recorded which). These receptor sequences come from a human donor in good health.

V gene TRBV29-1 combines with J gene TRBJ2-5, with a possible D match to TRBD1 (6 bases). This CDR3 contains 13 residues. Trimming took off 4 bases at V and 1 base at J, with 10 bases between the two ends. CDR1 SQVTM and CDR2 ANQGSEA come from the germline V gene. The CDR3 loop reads CSVAGAPQETQYF. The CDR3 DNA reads TGCAGCGTTGCAGGGGCCCCCCAAGAGACCCAGTACTTC.

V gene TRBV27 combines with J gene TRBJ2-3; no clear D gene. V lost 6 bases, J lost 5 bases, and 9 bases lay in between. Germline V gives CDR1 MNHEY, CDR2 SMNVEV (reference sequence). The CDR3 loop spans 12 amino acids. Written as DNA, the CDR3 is TGTGCCAGCAGGCCACCCGGAGATACGCAGTATTTT. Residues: CASRPPGDTQYF.

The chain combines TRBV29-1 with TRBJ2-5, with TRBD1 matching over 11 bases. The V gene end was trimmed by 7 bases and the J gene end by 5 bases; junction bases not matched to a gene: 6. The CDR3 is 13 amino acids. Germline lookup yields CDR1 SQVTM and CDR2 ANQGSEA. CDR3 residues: CSAGTGGFETQYF. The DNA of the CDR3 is TGCAGCGCGGGGACAGGGGGTTTTGAGACCCAGTACTTC.

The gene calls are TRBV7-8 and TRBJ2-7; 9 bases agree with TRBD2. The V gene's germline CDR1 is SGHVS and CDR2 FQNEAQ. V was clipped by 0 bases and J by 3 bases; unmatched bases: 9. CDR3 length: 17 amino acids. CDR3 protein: CASSLARARGGFYEQYF. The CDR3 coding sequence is TGTGCCAGCAGCTTAGCCCGGGCGCGGGGGGGCTTCTACGAGCAGTACTTC.

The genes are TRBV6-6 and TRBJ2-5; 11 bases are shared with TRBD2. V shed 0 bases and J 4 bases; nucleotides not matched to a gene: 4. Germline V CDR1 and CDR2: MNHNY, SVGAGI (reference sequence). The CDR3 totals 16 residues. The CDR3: CASSYSLTSGIETQYF. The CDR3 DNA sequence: TGTGCCAGCAGTTACTCTTTGACTAGCGGGATAGAGACCCAGTACTTC.

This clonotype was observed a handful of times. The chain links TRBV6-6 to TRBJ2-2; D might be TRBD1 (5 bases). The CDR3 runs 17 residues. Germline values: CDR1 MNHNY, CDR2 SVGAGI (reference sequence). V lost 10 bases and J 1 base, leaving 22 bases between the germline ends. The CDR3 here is CATCSGETAKNTGELFF. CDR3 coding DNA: TGTGCCACCTGCAGTGGAGAGACAGCAAAGAACACCGGGGAGCTGTTTTTT.

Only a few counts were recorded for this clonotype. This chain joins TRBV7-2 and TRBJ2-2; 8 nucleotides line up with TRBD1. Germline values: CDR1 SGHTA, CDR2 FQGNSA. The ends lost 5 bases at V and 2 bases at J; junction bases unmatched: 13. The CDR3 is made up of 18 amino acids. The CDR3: CASSRRGTGPFNTGELFF. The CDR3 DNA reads TGTGCCAGCAGCCGCAGGGGGACAGGTCCTTTTAACACCGGGGAGCTGTTTTTT. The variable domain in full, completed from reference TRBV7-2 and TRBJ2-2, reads GAGVSQSPSNKVTEKGKDVELRCDPISGHTALYWYRQSLGQGLEFLIYFQGNSAPDKSGLPSDRFSAERTGGSVSTLTIQRTQQEDSAVYLCASSRRGTGPFNTGELFFGEGSRLTVL.

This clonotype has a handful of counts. The CDR3 DNA reads as TGTGCCAGTAGTCTAGCGGTGGGAGAGACCCAGTACTTC. This sequence encodes CASSLAVGETQYF. V gene TRBV19 combines with J gene TRBJ2-5, with 7 bases fitting TRBD2. The CDR3 contains 13 residues. The V gene's germline CDR1 is LNHDA and CDR2 SQIVND (reference sequence). J gave up 4 bases and V 5 bases, and 4 bases lay outside the gene matches.

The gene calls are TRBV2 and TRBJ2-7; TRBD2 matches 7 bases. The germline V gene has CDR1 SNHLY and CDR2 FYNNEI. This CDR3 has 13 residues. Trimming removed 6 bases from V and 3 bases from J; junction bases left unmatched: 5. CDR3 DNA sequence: TGTGCCAGCAGGGTTGGCGGGAGCTACGAGCAGTACTTC. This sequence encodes CASRVGGSYEQYF.

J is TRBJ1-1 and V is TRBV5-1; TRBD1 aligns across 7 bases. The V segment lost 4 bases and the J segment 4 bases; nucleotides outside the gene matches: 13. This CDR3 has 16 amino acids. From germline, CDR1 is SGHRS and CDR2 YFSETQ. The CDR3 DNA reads TGCGCCAGCAGCGTCCGACAGGGAGGGGGGAGCACTGAAGCTTTCTTT. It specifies CASSVRQGGGSTEAFF. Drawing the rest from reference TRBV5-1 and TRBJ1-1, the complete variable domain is KAGVTQTPRYLIKTRGQQVTLSCSPISGHRSVSWYQQTPGQGLQFLFEYFSETQRNKGNFPGRFSGRQFSNSRSEMNVSTLELGDSALYLCASSVRQGGGSTEAFFGQGTRLTVV.

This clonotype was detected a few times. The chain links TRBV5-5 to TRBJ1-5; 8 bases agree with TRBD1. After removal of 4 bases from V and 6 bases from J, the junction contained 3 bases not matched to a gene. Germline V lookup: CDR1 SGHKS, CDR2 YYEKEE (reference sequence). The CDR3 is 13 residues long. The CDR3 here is CASSMTGAQPQHF. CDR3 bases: TGTGCCAGCAGCATGACAGGGGCTCAGCCCCAGCATTTT.

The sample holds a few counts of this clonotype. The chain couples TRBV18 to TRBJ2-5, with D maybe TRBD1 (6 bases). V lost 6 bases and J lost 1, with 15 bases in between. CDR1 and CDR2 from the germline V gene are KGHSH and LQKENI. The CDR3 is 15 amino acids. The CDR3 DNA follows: TGTGCCAGCTCCTCACTACAGGGCCGCCAAGAGACCCAGTACTTC. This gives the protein CASSSLQGRQETQYF.

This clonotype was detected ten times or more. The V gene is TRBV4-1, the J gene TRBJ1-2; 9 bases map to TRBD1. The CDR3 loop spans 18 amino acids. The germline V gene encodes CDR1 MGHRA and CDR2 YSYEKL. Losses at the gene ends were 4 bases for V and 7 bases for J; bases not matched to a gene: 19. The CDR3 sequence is CASSPFVAPGTGKGGYTF. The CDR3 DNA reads TGCGCCAGCAGCCCATTTGTAGCCCCCGGGACAGGGAAGGGTGGCTACACCTTC.

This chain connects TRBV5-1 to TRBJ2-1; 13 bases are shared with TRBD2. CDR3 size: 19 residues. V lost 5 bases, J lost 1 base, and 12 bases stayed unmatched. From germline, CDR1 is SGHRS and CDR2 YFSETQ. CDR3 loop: CASSWGGTSGAVSYNEQFF. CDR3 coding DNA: TGCGCCAGCAGTTGGGGTGGGACTAGCGGGGCCGTTTCCTACAATGAGCAGTTCTTC.

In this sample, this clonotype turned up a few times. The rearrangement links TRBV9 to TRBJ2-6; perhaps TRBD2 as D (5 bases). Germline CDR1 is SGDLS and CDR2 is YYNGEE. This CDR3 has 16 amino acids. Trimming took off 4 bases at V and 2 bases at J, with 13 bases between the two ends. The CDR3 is CASSPGIGAGANVLTF. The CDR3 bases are TGTGCCAGCAGCCCCGGGATTGGGGCTGGGGCCAACGTCCTGACTTTC. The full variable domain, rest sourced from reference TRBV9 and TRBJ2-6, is DSGVTQTPKHLITATGQRVTLRCSPRSGDLSVYWYQQSLDQGLQFLIQYYNGEERAKGNILERFSAQQFPDLHSELNLSSLELGDSALYFCASSPGIGAGANVLTFGAGSRLTVL.

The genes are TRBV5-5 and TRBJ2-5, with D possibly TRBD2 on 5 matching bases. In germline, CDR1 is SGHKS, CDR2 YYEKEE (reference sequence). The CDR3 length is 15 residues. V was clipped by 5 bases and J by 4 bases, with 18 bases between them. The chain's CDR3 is CASSSPSRPGETQYF. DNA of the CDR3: TGTGCCAGCAGTTCCCCTAGCAGACCCGGAGAGACCCAGTACTTC.

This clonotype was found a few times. DNA for the CDR3: TGCGCCAGCAGCCAAGTAGGGGCAGGCTACGAGCAGTACTTC. This translates into CASSQVGAGYEQYF. The chain is built from TRBV4-3 and TRBJ2-7; the D gene is possibly TRBD1 (5 bases). Germline assignment: CDR1 LGHNA and CDR2 YSLEER. The CDR3 has 14 residues. V shed 1 base and J shed 3 bases, with 10 bases lying between them.

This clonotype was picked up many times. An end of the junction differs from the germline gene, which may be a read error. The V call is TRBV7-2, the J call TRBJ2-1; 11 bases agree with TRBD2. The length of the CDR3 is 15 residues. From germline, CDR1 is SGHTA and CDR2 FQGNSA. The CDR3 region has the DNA TGTGCCAGCACCTTAGGGACTAGCGGTTACAATGAGCAGTTCTTC. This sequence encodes CASTLGTSGYNEQFF.

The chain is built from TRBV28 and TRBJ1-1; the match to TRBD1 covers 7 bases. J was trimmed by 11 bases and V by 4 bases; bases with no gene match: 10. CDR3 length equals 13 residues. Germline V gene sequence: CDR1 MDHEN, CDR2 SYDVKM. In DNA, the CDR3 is TGTGCCAGCAGTTCAGGGGGAGGGGTTGATGCTTTCTTT. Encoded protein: CASSSGGGVDAFF. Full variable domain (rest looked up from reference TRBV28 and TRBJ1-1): DVKVTQSSRYLVKRTGEKVFLECVQDMDHENMFWYRQDPGLGLRLIYFSYDVKMKEKGDIPEGYSVSREKKERFSLILESASTNQTSMYLCASSSGGGVDAFFGQGTRLTVV.

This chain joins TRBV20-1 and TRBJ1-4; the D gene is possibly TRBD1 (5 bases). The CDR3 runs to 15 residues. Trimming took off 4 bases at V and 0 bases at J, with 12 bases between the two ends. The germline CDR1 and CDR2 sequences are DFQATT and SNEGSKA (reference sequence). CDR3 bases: TGCAGTGCTATAGACAGTCTAACAACTAATGAAAAACTGTTTTTT. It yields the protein CSAIDSLTTNEKLFF.

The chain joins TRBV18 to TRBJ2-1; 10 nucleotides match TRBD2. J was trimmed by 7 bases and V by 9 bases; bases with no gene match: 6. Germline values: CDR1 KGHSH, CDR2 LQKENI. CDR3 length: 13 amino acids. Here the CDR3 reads CASASGSRNEQFF. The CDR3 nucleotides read TGTGCCAGTGCTAGCGGGAGTAGAAATGAGCAGTTCTTC.

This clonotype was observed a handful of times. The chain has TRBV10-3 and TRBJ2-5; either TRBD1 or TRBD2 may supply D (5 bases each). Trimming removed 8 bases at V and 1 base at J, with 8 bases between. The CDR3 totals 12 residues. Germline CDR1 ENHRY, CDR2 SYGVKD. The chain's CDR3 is CAIRGPQETQYF. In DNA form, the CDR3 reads TGTGCCATCCGGGGCCCCCAAGAGACCCAGTACTTC.

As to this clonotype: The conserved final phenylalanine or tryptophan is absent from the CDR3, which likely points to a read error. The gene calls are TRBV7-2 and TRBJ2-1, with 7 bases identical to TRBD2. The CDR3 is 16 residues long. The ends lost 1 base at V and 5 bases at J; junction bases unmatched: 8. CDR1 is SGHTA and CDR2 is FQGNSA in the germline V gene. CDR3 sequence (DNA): TGTGCCAGCAGCTTAGTGGGGGGGGTCCTCGACAATGAGCAGTTCTAC. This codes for CASSLVGGVLDNEQFY.

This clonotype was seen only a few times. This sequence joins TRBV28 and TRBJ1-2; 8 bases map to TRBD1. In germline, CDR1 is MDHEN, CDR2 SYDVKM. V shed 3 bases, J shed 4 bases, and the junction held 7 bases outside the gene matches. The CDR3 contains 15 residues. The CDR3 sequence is CASSFTGTGSYGYTF. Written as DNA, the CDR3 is TGTGCCAGCAGTTTTACCGGGACAGGAAGCTATGGCTACACCTTC.

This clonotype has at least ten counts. The CDR3 sequence: CASSLSGGGNEQFF. CDR3 sequence (DNA): TGCGCCAGCAGCTTGTCCGGGGGAGGCAATGAGCAGTTCTTC. This chain uses TRBV5-1 with TRBJ2-1; D may be TRBD2 (6 bases). Per the germline V gene, CDR1 is SGHRS and CDR2 is YFSETQ. V dropped 1 base and J dropped 6 bases, with 11 bases sitting between them. The CDR3 totals 14 residues.

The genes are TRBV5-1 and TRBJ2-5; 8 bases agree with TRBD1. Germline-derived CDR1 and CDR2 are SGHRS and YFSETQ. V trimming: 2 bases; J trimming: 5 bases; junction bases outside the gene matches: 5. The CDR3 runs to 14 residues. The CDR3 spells CASSFGTGGETQYF. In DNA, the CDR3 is TGCGCCAGCAGCTTCGGGACAGGCGGGGAGACCCAGTACTTC.

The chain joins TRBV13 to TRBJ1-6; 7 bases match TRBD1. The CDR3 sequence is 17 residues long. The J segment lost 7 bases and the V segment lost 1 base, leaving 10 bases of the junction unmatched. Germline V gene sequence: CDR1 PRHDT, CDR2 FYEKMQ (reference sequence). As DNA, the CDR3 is TGTGCCAGCAGCTTAGTGGCAGCGGGGACAGCAAATTCACCCCTCCACTTT. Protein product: CASSLVAAGTANSPLHF.